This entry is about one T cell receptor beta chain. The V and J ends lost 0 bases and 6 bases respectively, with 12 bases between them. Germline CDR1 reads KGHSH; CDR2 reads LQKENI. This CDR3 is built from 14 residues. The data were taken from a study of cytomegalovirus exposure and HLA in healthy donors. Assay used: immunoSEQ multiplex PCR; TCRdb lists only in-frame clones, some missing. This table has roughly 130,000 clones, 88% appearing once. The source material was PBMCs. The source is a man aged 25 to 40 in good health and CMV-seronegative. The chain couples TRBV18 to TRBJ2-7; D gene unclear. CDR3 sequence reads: CASSPPVVPFEQYF. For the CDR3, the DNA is TGTGCCAGCTCACCACCGGTAGTTCCCTTCGAGCAGTACTTC.